This TCR beta chain was captured in a study of pediatric ulcerative colitis (dated by TCRdb to between 2018 and 2021). Background on the whole study: Of the ulcerative colitis patients, seven had pancolitis and two had left-sided colitis, and histology in every patient was consistent with ulcerative colitis. From under ten newly diagnosed, treatment-naive pediatric ulcerative colitis patients and four non-IBD control children, paired blood and rectal samples were collected. The Pediatric Ulcerative Colitis Activity Index classified a couple of patients as having mild disease, several as having moderate disease and three as having acute severe colitis. General findings and caveats noted by the study authors: The healthy control group was small, with only a handful of individuals. A couple of patients' blood samples yielded substantially fewer templates for technical reasons and were excluded from blood-rectal overlap analysis. Significantly higher autologous blood-rectal clonal overlap was found in ulcerative colitis patients than in controls, which suggested increased T cell trafficking to inflamed tissue. Two rectal CDR3 clonotypes were found in every ulcerative colitis patient but in no control. Features of the rectal repertoire distinguished controls, mild-moderate colitis patients and acute severe colitis patients, and in acute severe colitis, rectal diversity was reduced because of clonal expansions. Because repertoires were derived from total lymphocyte DNA, patterns in rare subsets such as regulatory T cells may not have been reflected.

As regards this clone: Its antigen is unknown. No clone much larger than this one lies a single base away; base qualities are absent.

Reading the germline V gene gives CDR1 SGDLS and CDR2 YYNGEE. From cysteine to phenylalanine, the CDR3 is 13 amino acids long. Just the 39-base CDR3 DNA is kept, in frame starting at base 1. The junction carries 15 bases between V and J, which are trimmed by 7 bases and 10 bases respectively. Through the immunoSEQ TRB Survey service, multiplex V and J primers were used to amplify rearranged CDR3 beta regions from genomic DNA. To keep sequencing depth the same across samples, survey-level depth of up to 500,000 reads per sample was applied. The libraries were purified and pooled, then sequenced using Illumina technology. The paper's processing steps were these. Productive clonality, sample overlap, pairwise scatters, CDR3 beta length, V/D/J gene usage and productiveness were assessed with immunoSEQ online tools. Alongside Shannon and Simpson indices, calculated diversity was computed as the number of unique rearrangements divided by total templates, multiplied by 100. Z-score normalized data were analyzed by principal component analysis with the R prcomp function and the ggbiplot package. Blood-rectal clonal overlap within each subject was quantified with Morisita's index. The immuneACCESS repertoire file appears here via TCRdb, limited to in-frame rearrangements. These files lack a portion of the clones; in checked studies, under half of the deficit traces to unresolved V genes, and the cause of the others is not known. D and trimming were read from the DNA, whereas the V and J calls and clone size are those reported in that table. The sample data list 12,000 to 15,000 clones, and 70% to 90% of these were observed just once. Together, the top ten hold 0.8% to 1% of the sample.

Ulcerative colitis patients had received no immunosuppressive medication before the diagnostic colonoscopy. A blood sample was obtained concurrently with the colonoscopy. The Wizard kit (Promega) was used to extract genomic DNA from blood and intestinal samples. The source is a boy aged 10-17 years with moderate ulcerative colitis. The sample was blood. Recombination joined TRBV9 with TRBJ1-6; TRBD1 is possibly the D segment (6 matching bases). Read as DNA, the sequence is TGTGCCAGCTCCCCCGGGGGGCCCTCACCCCTCCACTTT. It translates to CASSPGGPSPLHF.